Presented here are 18 T cell receptor beta chains from one specimen sequenced in a study of cytomegalovirus exposure and HLA in healthy donors. The primer mix had 60 Vbeta and 13 Jbeta primers. Clones were sequenced by immunoSEQ multiplex PCR, and TCRdb holds only the in-frame ones, with some missing. Among 130,000 or so clones listed, approximately 82% were seen once. Sequencing was done on a sample of PBMCs. These receptor sequences come from a man aged 18 to 30 in good health and CMV-seropositive.

The CDR3 loop is CASSPTSEGEETQYF. As DNA, the CDR3 is TGCGCCAGCAGCCCGACTAGCGAGGGGGAAGAGACCCAGTACTTC. The rearrangement joins TRBV5-1 to TRBJ2-5; 8 bases align to TRBD2. In germline, CDR1 is SGHRS, CDR2 YFSETQ. Trimming at V came to 4 bases and at J to 3 bases, leaving 8 bases not matched to a gene. The CDR3 length is 15 residues.

This clone is a singleton in its sample. The chain couples TRBV4-2 to TRBJ2-7, with TRBD1 matching 9 bases. This CDR3 spans 15 amino acids. With 0 bases clipped from V and 4 bases from J, the junction kept 4 bases outside the gene matches. Germline CDR1 LGHNA, CDR2 YNFKEQ. CDR3 sequence reads: CASSQEKGQGYEQYF. The CDR3, as DNA: TGTGCCAGCAGCCAAGAAAAGGGACAGGGTTACGAGCAGTACTTC.

The gene calls are TRBV30 and TRBJ2-2, with a weak D call TRBD2 (5 bases). Trimming removed 3 bases at V and 0 bases at J, with 8 bases between. The germline gives CDR1 GTSNPN, CDR2 SVGIG (reference sequence). The CDR3 has 14 amino acids. CDR3 amino acids: CAWSFGTNTGELFF. Written as DNA, the CDR3 is TGTGCCTGGAGCTTCGGGACGAACACCGGGGAGCTGTTTTTT.

Concerning this clone itself: One end of the junction does not line up with germline, which may come from a read error. The chain recombines TRBV28 with TRBJ2-1; no firm D call. The CDR3 is 16 amino acids. The germline gives CDR1 MDHEN, CDR2 SYDVKM. CDR3 DNA: TGTGCCAGCGGTTTTTCTTCTCCCCAGTTCTACAATGAGCAGTTCTTC. Its translation is CASGFSSPQFYNEQFF.

V is TRBV19 and J is TRBJ1-2; TRBD1 matches at 9 bases. The CDR3 consists of 15 residues. The germline V gene has CDR1 LNHDA and CDR2 SQIVND (reference sequence). V trimming: 2 bases; J trimming: 8 bases; junction bases outside the gene matches: 9. For the CDR3, the DNA is TGTGCCAGTAGTATATGGGACAGGGATATAGGAGGCTACACCTTC. This translates into CASSIWDRDIGGYTF.

The chain is built from TRBV5-1 and TRBJ2-1; 13 positions match TRBD2. With V trimmed by 0 bases and J by 7 bases, 7 bases remained unmatched. Looked up from germline, CDR1 is SGHRS and CDR2 is YFSETQ. This CDR3 is 17 amino acids long. The CDR3 protein is CASSLEGTSGIWNEQFF. The CDR3 DNA follows: TGCGCCAGCAGCTTGGAGGGGACTAGCGGGATATGGAATGAGCAGTTCTTC.

This chain uses TRBV16 with TRBJ2-6; the D gene is possibly TRBD1 (6 bases). Germline loops: CDR1 KGHSY, CDR2 FQNENV. The CDR3 has 15 amino acids. The V and J ends lost 5 bases and 2 bases respectively, with 10 bases between them. The CDR3 DNA reads TGTGCCAGCAGCTCCGACAGGACTGGGGCCAACGTCCTGACTTTC. Its translation is CASSSDRTGANVLTF.

This rearrangement joins TRBV30 to TRBJ1-1; 8 bases are a match to TRBD1. V gave up 5 bases and J gave up 3 bases; unmatched junction bases: 8. CDR1 and CDR2 (germline): GTSNPN, SVGIG (reference sequence). The CDR3 is 14 residues long. CDR3 sequence (DNA): TGTGCCTGGGATCTTCTCAGGGGGCACACTGAAGCTTTCTTT. Translation gives CAWDLLRGHTEAFF.

The V gene is TRBV5-1, the J gene TRBJ2-3; TRBD1 agrees at 8 bases. This CDR3 is built from 15 residues. V lost 4 bases, J lost 1 base, and 5 bases stayed unmatched. Germline V gene lookup returns CDR1 SGHRS and CDR2 YFSETQ. The CDR3 loop is CASSPGQARTDTQYF. Written as DNA, the CDR3 is TGCGCCAGCAGCCCGGGACAGGCGCGCACAGATACGCAGTATTTT.

This clone appeared a few times. This CDR3 is also generated by other DNA sequences in the sample. V and J are TRBV2 and TRBJ1-1, with 9 nucleotides matching TRBD1. Germline CDR1 is SNHLY and CDR2 is FYNNEI. Unmatched junction bases numbered 5, after V lost 8 bases and J lost 1 base. The CDR3 length is 14 residues. The CDR3 loop reads CASSKGQGNTEAFF. The CDR3 DNA sequence: TGTGCCAGCTCAAAGGGACAGGGGAACACTGAAGCTTTCTTT. Full variable domain (missing parts from reference TRBV2 and TRBJ1-1): EPEVTQTPSHQVTQMGQEVILRCVPISNHLYFYWYRQILGQKVEFLVSFYNNEISEKSEIFDDQFSVERPDGSNFTLKIRSTKLEDSAMYFCASSKGQGNTEAFFGQGTRLTVV.

In its sample, this clone was seen once. This sequence joins TRBV5-6 and TRBJ2-1, with TRBD2 matching over 14 bases. Germline loops: CDR1 SGHDT, CDR2 YYEEEE. J was trimmed by 6 bases and V by 3 bases; bases with no gene match: 2. This CDR3 comprises 15 residues. The CDR3 DNA is TGTGCCAGCAGCTATGGGACTAGCGGGAGCAATGAGCAGTTCTTC. Its protein is CASSYGTSGSNEQFF.

This rearrangement joins TRBV6-1 to TRBJ1-5, with D unresolved. The CDR3 spans 12 residues. Trimming stripped 6 bases from V and 6 bases from J, with 9 bases between. Germline V gene sequence: CDR1 MNHNS, CDR2 SASEGT. CDR3 loop: CASRVSGQPQHF. The CDR3 coding sequence is TGTGCCAGCAGAGTAAGCGGTCAGCCCCAGCATTTT.

The chain couples TRBV28 to TRBJ1-5; TRBD1 matches at 8 bases. CDR1 and CDR2 (germline): MDHEN, SYDVKM. V dropped 3 bases and J dropped 0; count of bases not matched to a gene: 10. CDR3 length: 18 amino acids. CDR3 protein: CASSFIQGTGASNQPQHF. The CDR3 bases are TGTGCCAGCAGTTTTATTCAGGGGACAGGTGCTAGCAATCAGCCCCAGCATTTT.

Only a few counts were recorded for this clone. The chain uses TRBV10-1 and TRBJ1-1, with 8 positions matching TRBD1. CDR1 WNHNN and CDR2 SYGVQD come from the germline V gene (reference sequence). The CDR3 extends over 16 amino acids. The trim removed 6 bases at V and 0 bases at J, leaving 9 bases unmatched. The CDR3 spells CASSAIRTGLNTEAFF. The CDR3 DNA follows: TGCGCCAGCAGCGCCATCCGGACAGGGCTGAACACTGAAGCTTTCTTT.

This clone has just a few counts. This chain uses TRBV2 with TRBJ1-6; D is undetermined. This CDR3 comprises 15 residues. The ends were cut back, 2 bases at V and 6 bases at J, with 11 bases in the middle. CDR1 and CDR2 (germline): SNHLY, FYNNEI. CDR3 sequence: CASSESRLSNSPLHF. The CDR3 DNA is TGTGCCAGCAGTGAAAGCAGACTTTCTAATTCACCCCTCCACTTT.

The chain combines TRBV6-5 with TRBJ1-2; a weak D match, TRBD1 (6 bases). V lost 2 bases, J lost 8 bases, and 12 bases lay in between. CDR1 MNHEY and CDR2 SVGAGI come from the germline V gene. The CDR3 is made up of 13 amino acids. The CDR3 loop is CASSYVRGNGYTF. The CDR3, as DNA: TGTGCCAGCAGTTACGTCAGGGGTAACGGCTACACCTTC.

The chain employs TRBV28 and TRBJ2-5; no clear D. The CDR3 is 15 amino acids. Germline loops: CDR1 MDHEN, CDR2 SYDVKM. V was trimmed by 3 bases and J by 6 bases, leaving 17 bases between them. The CDR3 loop is CASSFSRLETKTQYF. In DNA, the CDR3 is TGTGCCAGCAGTTTTTCGCGACTTGAAACGAAGACCCAGTACTTC.

The chain has TRBV6-4 and TRBJ1-5; no firm D call. Germline loops: CDR1 MRHNA, CDR2 SNTAGT. The CDR3 is 13 amino acids. V lost 3 bases and J lost 7, with 10 bases in between. The CDR3 region has the DNA TGTGCCAGCAGTGAAGGGTCGGGACAGCCCCAGCATTTT. It is translated as CASSEGSGQPQHF.